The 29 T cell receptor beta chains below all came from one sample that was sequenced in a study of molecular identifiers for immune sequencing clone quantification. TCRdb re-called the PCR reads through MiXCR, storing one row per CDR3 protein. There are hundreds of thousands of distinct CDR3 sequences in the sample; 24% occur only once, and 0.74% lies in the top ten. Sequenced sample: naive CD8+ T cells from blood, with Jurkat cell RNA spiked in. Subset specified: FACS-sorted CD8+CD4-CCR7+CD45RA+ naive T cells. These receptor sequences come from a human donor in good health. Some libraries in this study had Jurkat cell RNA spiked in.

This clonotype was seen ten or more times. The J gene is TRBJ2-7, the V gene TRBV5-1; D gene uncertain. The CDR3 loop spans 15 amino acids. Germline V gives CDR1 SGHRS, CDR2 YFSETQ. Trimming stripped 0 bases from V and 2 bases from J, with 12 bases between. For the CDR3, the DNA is TGCGCCAGCAGCTTGGCCGGCAGTGCCGCCTACGAGCAGTACTTC. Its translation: CASSLAGSAAYEQYF.

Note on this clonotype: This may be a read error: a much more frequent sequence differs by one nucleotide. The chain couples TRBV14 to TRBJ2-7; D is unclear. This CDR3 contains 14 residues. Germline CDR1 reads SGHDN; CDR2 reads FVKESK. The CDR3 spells CASSQDTGPYEQHF. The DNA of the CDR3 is TGTGCCAGCAGCCAAGATACGGGCCCTTACGAGCAGCACTTC.

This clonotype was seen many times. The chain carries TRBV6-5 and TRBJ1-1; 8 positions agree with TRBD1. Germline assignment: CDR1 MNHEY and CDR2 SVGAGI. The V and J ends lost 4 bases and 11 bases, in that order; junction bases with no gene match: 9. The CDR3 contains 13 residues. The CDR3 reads CASSFTGGGSAFF. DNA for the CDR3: TGTGCCAGCAGTTTTACAGGGGGAGGGAGTGCTTTCTTT.

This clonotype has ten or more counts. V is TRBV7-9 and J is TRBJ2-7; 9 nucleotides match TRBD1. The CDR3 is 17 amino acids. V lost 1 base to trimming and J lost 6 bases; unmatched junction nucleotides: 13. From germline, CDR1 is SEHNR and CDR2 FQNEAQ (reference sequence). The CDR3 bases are TGTGCCAGCAGCTTAGGCCTCGGGACAGGGCCATCGGGCGAGCAGTACTTC. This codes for CASSLGLGTGPSGEQYF. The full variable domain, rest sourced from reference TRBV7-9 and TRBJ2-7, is DTGVSQNPRHKITKRGQNVTFRCDPISEHNRLYWYRQTLGQGPEFLTYFQNEAQLEKSRLLSDRFSAERPKGSFSTLEIQRTEQGDSAMYLCASSLGLGTGPSGEQYFGPGTRLTVT.

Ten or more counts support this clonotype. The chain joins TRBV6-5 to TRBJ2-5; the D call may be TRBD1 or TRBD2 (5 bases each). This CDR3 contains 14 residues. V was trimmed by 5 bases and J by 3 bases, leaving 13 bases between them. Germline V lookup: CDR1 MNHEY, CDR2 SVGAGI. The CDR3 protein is CASSKWDGEETQYF. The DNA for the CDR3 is TGTGCCAGCAGTAAATGGGACGGAGAAGAGACCCAGTACTTC.

In DNA, the CDR3 is TGTGCCAGCCGTCTGGGGGAGCGGGAGGGCCGTGGCAATGAGCAGTTCTTC. Its protein is CASRLGEREGRGNEQFF. The chain has TRBV2 and TRBJ2-1; 10 positions match TRBD2. Germline assignment: CDR1 SNHLY and CDR2 FYNNEI. V trimming: 8 bases; J trimming: 6 bases; junction bases outside the gene matches: 16. The CDR3 contains 17 residues.

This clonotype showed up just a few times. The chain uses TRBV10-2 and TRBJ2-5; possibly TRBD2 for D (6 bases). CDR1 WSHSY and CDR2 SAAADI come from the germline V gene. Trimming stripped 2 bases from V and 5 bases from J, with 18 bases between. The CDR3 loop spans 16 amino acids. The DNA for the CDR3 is TGCGCCAGCAGTGAGACAGGCGGGAATCCTACGGAGACCCAGTACTTC. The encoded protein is CASSETGGNPTETQYF.

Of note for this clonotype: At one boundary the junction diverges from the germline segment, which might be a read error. The CDR3 sequence is CAGSRGAFSNQPQHF. The CDR3 DNA sequence: TGTGCCGGCAGTAGGGGGGCATTTAGCAATCAGCCCCAGCATTTT. The V call is TRBV12-3 or TRBV12-4, the J call TRBJ1-5, with D perhaps matching TRBD1 (6 bases). CDR3 length equals 15 residues.

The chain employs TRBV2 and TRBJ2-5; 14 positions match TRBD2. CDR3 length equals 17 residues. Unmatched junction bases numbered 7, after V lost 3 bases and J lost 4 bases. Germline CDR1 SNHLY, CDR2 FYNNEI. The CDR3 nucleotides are TGTGCCAGCAGTGACCCGACTAGCGGGGGGGCCTTAGAGACCCAGTACTTC. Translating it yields CASSDPTSGGALETQYF. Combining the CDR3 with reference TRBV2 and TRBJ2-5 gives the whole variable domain EPEVTQTPSHQVTQMGQEVILRCVPISNHLYFYWYRQILGQKVEFLVSFYNNEISEKSEIFDDQFSVERPDGSNFTLKIRSTKLEDSAMYFCASSDPTSGGALETQYFGPGTRLLVL.

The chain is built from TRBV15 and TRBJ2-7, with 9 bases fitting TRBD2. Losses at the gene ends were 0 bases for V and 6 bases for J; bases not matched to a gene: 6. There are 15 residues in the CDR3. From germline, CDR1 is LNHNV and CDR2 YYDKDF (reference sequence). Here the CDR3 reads CATSREIAGASEQYF. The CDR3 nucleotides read TGTGCCACCAGCAGAGAGATAGCGGGAGCCTCCGAGCAGTACTTC. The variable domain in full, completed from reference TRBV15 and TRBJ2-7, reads DAMVIQNPRYQVTQFGKPVTLSCSQTLNHNVMYWYQQKSSQAPKLLFHYYDKDFNNEADTPDNFQSRRPNTSFCFLDIRSPGLGDTAMYLCATSREIAGASEQYFGPGTRLTVT.

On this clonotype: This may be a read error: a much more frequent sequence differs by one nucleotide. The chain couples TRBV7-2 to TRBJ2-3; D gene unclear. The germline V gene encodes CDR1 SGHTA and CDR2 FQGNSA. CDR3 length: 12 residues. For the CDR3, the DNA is TGTGACAGCAGCCTAACGTTAGATACGCAGTATTTT. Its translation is CDSSLTLDTQYF.

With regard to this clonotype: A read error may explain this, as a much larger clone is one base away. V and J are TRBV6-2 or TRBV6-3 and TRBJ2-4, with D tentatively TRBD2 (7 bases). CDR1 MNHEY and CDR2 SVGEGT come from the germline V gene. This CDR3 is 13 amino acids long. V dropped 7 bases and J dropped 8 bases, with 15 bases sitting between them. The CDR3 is CASKTGGIDIQYF. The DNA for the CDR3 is TGTGCCAGCAAGACGGGGGGCATTGACATTCAGTACTTC.

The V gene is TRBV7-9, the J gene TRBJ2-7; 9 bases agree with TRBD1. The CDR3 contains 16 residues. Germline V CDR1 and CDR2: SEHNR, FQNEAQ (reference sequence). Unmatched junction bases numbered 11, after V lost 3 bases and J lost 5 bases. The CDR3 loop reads CASSLIPGQGNHEQYF. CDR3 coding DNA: TGTGCCAGCAGCTTGATACCGGGACAGGGTAACCACGAGCAGTACTTC.

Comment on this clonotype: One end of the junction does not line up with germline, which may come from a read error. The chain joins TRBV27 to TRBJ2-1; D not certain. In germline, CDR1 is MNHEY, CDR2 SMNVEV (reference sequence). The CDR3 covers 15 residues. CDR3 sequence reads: CASGFGPSSYNEQFF. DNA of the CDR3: TGTGCCAGCGGTTTCGGTCCGAGCTCCTACAATGAGCAGTTCTTC.

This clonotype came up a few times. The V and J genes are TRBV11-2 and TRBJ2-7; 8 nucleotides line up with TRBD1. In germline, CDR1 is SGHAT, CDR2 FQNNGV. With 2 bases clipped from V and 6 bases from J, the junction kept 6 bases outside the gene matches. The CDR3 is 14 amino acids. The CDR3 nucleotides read TGTGCCAGCAGCTTACGGACAGGGTTAGTCGAGCAGTACTTC. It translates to CASSLRTGLVEQYF.

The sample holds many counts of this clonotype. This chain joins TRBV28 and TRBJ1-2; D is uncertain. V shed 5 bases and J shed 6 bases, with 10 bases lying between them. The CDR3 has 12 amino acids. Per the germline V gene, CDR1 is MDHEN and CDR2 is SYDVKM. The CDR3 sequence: CASSQAADGYTF. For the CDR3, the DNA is TGTGCCAGCAGTCAGGCGGCAGATGGCTACACCTTC.

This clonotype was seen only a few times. The CDR3 sequence: CASAGGSRHKNGYEQYF. The DNA for the CDR3 is TGTGCCAGCGCAGGGGGCTCGCGGCATAAAAATGGGTACGAGCAGTACTTC. The V and J genes are TRBV25-1 and TRBJ2-7; TRBD1 agrees at 8 bases. The CDR3 totals 17 residues. The junction had 19 bases not matched to a gene; V was cut back by 8 bases and J by 4 bases. CDR1 MGHDK and CDR2 SYGVNS come from the germline V gene.

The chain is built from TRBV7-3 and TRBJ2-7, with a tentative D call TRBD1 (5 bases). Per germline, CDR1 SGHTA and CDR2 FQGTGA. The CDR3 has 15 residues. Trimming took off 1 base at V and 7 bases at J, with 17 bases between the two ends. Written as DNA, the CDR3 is TGTGCCAGCAGCTTAATTAATCAGGGTCCTGGGGAGCAGTACTTC. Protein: CASSLINQGPGEQYF.

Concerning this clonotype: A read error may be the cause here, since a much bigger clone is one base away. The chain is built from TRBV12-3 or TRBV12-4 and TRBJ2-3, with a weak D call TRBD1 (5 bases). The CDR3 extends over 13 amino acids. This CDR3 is CASSLAGPDTPYF. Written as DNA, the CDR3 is TGTGCCAGCAGTTTGGCAGGGCCAGATACGCCGTATTTT.

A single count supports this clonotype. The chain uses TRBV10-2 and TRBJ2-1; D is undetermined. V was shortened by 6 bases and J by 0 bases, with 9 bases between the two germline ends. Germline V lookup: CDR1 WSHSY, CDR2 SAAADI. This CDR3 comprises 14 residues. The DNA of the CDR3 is TGCGCCAGCAGCACGGAGAACTCCTACAATGAGCAGTTCTTC. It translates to CASSTENSYNEQFF.

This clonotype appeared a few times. CDR3 nucleotides: TGTGCCAGTAGTACCTACGTGTTAGCGGTCCATGAGCAGTTCTTC. Encoded protein: CASSTYVLAVHEQFF. The chain joins TRBV19 to TRBJ2-1, with D possibly being TRBD2 (6 bases). CDR3 size: 15 residues. The ends were cut back, 4 bases at V and 8 bases at J, with 18 bases in the middle. CDR1 LNHDA and CDR2 SQIVND come from the germline V gene (reference sequence).

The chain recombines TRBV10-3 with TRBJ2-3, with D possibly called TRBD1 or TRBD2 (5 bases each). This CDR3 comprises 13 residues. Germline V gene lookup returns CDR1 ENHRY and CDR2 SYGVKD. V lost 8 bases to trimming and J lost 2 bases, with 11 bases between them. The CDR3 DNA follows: TGTGCCATCCAGGGAGAAGACACAGATACGCAGTATTTT. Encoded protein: CAIQGEDTDTQYF.

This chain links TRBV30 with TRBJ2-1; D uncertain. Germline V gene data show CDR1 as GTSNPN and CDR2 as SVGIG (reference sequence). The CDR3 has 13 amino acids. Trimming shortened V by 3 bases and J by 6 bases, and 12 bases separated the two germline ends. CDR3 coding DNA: TGTGCCTGGAGCCCCGGCTGGGCCAATGAGCAGTTCTTC. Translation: CAWSPGWANEQFF.

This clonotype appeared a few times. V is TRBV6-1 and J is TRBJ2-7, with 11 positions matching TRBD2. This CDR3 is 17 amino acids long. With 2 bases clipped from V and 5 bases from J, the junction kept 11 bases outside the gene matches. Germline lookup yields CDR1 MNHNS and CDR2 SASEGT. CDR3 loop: CASSELRASGRSDEQYF. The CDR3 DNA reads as TGTGCCAGCAGTGAATTGAGGGCTAGCGGGAGGTCCGACGAGCAGTACTTC.

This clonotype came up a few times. The CDR3 region is CASRIASTDTQYF. The CDR3 DNA reads as TGTGCCAGCCGCATAGCTAGCACAGATACGCAGTATTTT. J is TRBJ2-3 and V is TRBV7-9; no definite D call. The CDR3 is 13 amino acids. Trimming removed 8 bases at V and 0 bases at J, with 9 bases between. Germline loops: CDR1 SEHNR, CDR2 FQNEAQ (reference sequence).

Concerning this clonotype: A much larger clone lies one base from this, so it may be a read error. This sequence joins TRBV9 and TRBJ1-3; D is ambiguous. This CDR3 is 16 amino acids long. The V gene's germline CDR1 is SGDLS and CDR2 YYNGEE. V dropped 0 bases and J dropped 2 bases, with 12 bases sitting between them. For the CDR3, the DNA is TGTGCCAGCAGCGTAGAGCGGGAAAACCCTGGAAACACCATATATTTT. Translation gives CASSVERENPGNTIYF.

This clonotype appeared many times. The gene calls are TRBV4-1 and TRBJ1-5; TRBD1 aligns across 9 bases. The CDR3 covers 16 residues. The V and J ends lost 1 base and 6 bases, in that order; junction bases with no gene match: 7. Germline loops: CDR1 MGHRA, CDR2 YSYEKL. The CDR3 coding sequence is TGCGCCAGCAGCCAAGTCGACAGGGGGATTGGTCAGCCCCAGCATTTT. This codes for CASSQVDRGIGQPQHF.

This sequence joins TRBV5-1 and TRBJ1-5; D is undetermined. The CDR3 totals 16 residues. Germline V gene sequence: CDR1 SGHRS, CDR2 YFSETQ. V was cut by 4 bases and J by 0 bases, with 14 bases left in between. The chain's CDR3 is CASSRQVSLSNQPQHF. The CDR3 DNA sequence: TGCGCCAGCAGCCGCCAAGTATCTCTTAGCAATCAGCCCCAGCATTTT.

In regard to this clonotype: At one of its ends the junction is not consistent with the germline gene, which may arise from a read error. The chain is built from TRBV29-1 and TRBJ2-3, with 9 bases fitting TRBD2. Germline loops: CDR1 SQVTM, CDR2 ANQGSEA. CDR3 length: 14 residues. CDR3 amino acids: CGVAGGGAGDTQYF. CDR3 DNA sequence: TGCGGCGTTGCGGGCGGGGGGGCCGGAGATACGCAGTATTTT.